The 22 T cell receptor beta chains presented below share a single source sample, sequenced in a study of shared clonotypes between healthy human individuals. The data were produced by immunoSEQ multiplex PCR, yet TCRdb's version contains in-frame clones alone and is incomplete. Among millions of clones listed, 93% were seen once. Positively selected for CCR7, the CD45RO-negative cells used as naive CD8 cells excluded terminally differentiated effector memory CD45RA+ cells. Sequencing input: naive CD8+ T cells from PBMCs. The receptors were gathered from a man younger than 35 in good health. Some clones in this sample may be carry-over from other donors' samples.

J is TRBJ1-1 and V is TRBV6-5; D ambiguous. V lost 0 bases to trimming and J lost 0 bases, with 8 bases between them. Per germline, CDR1 MNHEY and CDR2 SVGAGI. The CDR3 is 15 amino acids. The CDR3 sequence: CASSYSRIMNTEAFF. In DNA form, the CDR3 reads TGTGCCAGCAGTTACTCGAGGATCATGAACACTGAAGCTTTCTTT.

The chain has TRBV7-9 and TRBJ2-7; the match to TRBD1 covers 11 bases. The CDR3 totals 14 residues. Germline V gene sequence: CDR1 SEHNR, CDR2 FQNEAQ (reference sequence). J gave up 4 bases and V 5 bases, and 4 bases lay outside the gene matches. The CDR3 DNA sequence: TGTGCCAGCAGCCTGGGACAGGGGGATTACGAGCAGTACTTC. Encoded protein: CASSLGQGDYEQYF.

This sequence joins TRBV28 and TRBJ2-1, with 7 bases aligning to TRBD2. V lost 8 bases, J lost 3 bases, and 4 bases stayed unmatched. This CDR3 comprises 13 residues. Germline assignment: CDR1 MDHEN and CDR2 SYDVKM. The CDR3 here is CASLAEYYNEQFF. The CDR3 nucleotides read TGTGCCAGCCTAGCGGAATACTACAATGAGCAGTTCTTC.

The chain employs TRBV10-3 and TRBJ1-1, with TRBD1 as a possible D gene (6 bases). This CDR3 spans 16 amino acids. Germline CDR1 and CDR2: ENHRY and SYGVKD. V shed 5 bases and J shed 0 bases, with 16 bases lying between them. The CDR3 sequence: CAISTSDRSMNTEAFF. Here the CDR3 DNA reads TGTGCCATCAGTACGTCGGACAGATCCATGAACACTGAAGCTTTCTTT.

The CDR3 is CASSLNGLSGLSSGNTIYF. CDR3 in DNA: TGCGCCAGCAGCTTGAATGGGCTTTCGGGCTTAAGCTCTGGAAACACCATATATTTT. The V and J genes are TRBV5-1 and TRBJ1-3; D is unclear. Germline V lookup: CDR1 SGHRS, CDR2 YFSETQ. V dropped 1 base and J dropped 0 bases, with 20 bases sitting between them. The length of the CDR3 is 19 residues.

This rearrangement joins TRBV27 to TRBJ2-3, with TRBD2 matching 7 bases. The J segment lost 2 bases and the V segment lost 7 bases, leaving 15 bases of the junction unmatched. The CDR3 has 17 residues. Germline assignment: CDR1 MNHEY and CDR2 SMNVEV (reference sequence). Written as DNA, the CDR3 is TGTGCCAGCACTCCCCAACTTAGCGGGCCCATCACAGATACGCAGTATTTT. It codes for CASTPQLSGPITDTQYF.

This chain uses TRBV9 with TRBJ2-3; unclear D gene. CDR1 and CDR2 from the germline V gene are SGDLS and YYNGEE. V lost 4 bases, J lost 6 bases, and 15 bases lay in between. This CDR3 region has 14 residues. This chain's CDR3 is CASSQPAALDTQYF. For the CDR3, the DNA is TGTGCCAGCAGCCAGCCCGCGGCCCTGGATACGCAGTATTTT.

V and J are TRBV29-1 and TRBJ2-1, with TRBD2 as a possible D gene (7 bases). The CDR3 length is 14 residues. Germline V gives CDR1 SQVTM, CDR2 ANQGSEA. Trimming shortened V by 6 bases and J by 4 bases, and 16 bases separated the two germline ends. CDR3 amino acids: CSVQGRGAYNEQFF. In nucleotides, the CDR3 is TGCAGCGTGCAGGGACGGGGGGCGTACAATGAGCAGTTCTTC.

The gene calls are TRBV10-1 and TRBJ2-7; TRBD2 matches at 9 bases. CDR1 and CDR2 (germline): WNHNN, SYGVQD (reference sequence). Trimming cost V 0 bases and J 5 bases; bases outside gene matches: 5. The CDR3 has 15 amino acids. CDR3 loop: CASSESRTSEHEQYF. The CDR3 DNA is TGCGCCAGCAGTGAGTCTCGGACTAGCGAGCACGAGCAGTACTTC.

Notes on this clone: The same CDR3 is also encoded by other DNA sequences in this sample. The chain joins TRBV19 to TRBJ2-6; D call uncertain. The CDR3 length is 15 residues. Looked up from germline, CDR1 is LNHDA and CDR2 is SQIVND (reference sequence). Between the trimmed V and J ends, which lost 3 bases and 0 bases, there was a span of 6 bases. CDR3 in DNA: TGTGCCAGTAGTATTTCGGACTCTGGGGCCAACGTCCTGACTTTC. Its protein product is CASSISDSGANVLTF.

This rearrangement joins TRBV9 to TRBJ2-1; 11 nucleotides align to TRBD1. In germline, CDR1 is SGDLS, CDR2 YYNGEE. The CDR3 length is 16 residues. Trimming at V came to 4 bases and at J to 7 bases, leaving 10 bases not matched to a gene. CDR3 sequence (DNA): TGTGCCAGCAGCTACCAAGGGACAGGGGGAGGTAATGAGCAGTTCTTC. Translating gives CASSYQGTGGGNEQFF.

The chain couples TRBV5-1 to TRBJ2-7, with 7 bases aligning to TRBD2. This CDR3 spans 16 amino acids. Looked up from germline, CDR1 is SGHRS and CDR2 is YFSETQ. V lost 4 bases to trimming and J lost 2 bases; unmatched junction nucleotides: 12. The CDR3 DNA reads TGCGCCAGCAGCCCAATACCATCTAGCGGCACCTACGAGCAGTACTTC. Its translation is CASSPIPSSGTYEQYF.

J is TRBJ2-1 and V is TRBV7-6, with D perhaps TRBD2 (5 bases). CDR3 length: 13 amino acids. Germline-derived CDR1 and CDR2 are SGHVS and FNYEAQ. V dropped 4 bases and J dropped 2 bases, with 6 bases sitting between them. CDR3 region: CASSSGAYNEQFF. DNA for the CDR3: TGTGCCAGCAGCTCCGGGGCCTACAATGAGCAGTTCTTC.

This chain connects TRBV10-2 to TRBJ1-5; the D gene is possibly TRBD1 (5 bases). The germline CDR1 and CDR2 sequences are WSHSY and SAAADI. The ends were cut back, 1 base at V and 1 base at J, with 5 bases in the middle. The CDR3 is made up of 14 amino acids. In nucleotides, the CDR3 is TGCGCCAGCAGTGAGTGGGACAGCAATCAGCCCCAGCATTTT. Its translation: CASSEWDSNQPQHF.

This clone was counted only a few times. The chain is built from TRBV11-2 and TRBJ1-1; D gene uncertain. The CDR3 extends over 11 amino acids. V dropped 7 bases and J dropped 11 bases, with 14 bases sitting between them. Germline values: CDR1 SGHAT, CDR2 FQNNGV. The CDR3 loop reads CASNVNSDAFF. CDR3 bases: TGTGCCAGCAACGTGAACAGTGATGCTTTCTTT.

This rearrangement joins TRBV4-1 to TRBJ2-2; 7 bases are shared with TRBD1. V dropped 1 base and J dropped 3; count of bases not matched to a gene: 5. In germline, CDR1 is MGHRA, CDR2 YSYEKL. The CDR3 spans 16 residues. CDR3 sequence reads: CASSQVRDSYTGELFF. As DNA, the CDR3 is TGCGCCAGCAGCCAAGTCCGGGACAGCTACACCGGGGAGCTGTTTTTT.

A word on this clone: Additional DNA sequences in this sample encode the identical CDR3. The chain uses TRBV27 and TRBJ2-2, with no clear D. Germline V CDR1 and CDR2: MNHEY, SMNVEV (reference sequence). V was cut by 7 bases and J by 8 bases, with 8 bases left in between. There are 11 residues in the CDR3. The CDR3 reads CASTGSGELFF. The CDR3 DNA follows: TGTGCCAGCACCGGTTCGGGGGAGCTGTTTTTT.

This clone was seen a few times. DNA of the CDR3: TGTGCCAGCAGGAGGAGGGACCTGAACACTGAAGCTTTCTTT. It codes for CASRRRDLNTEAFF. The chain couples TRBV7-9 to TRBJ1-1, with D possibly matching TRBD1 (5 bases). V was pared by 6 bases and J by 0 bases, with 11 bases between. CDR3 size: 14 residues. Germline V gene lookup returns CDR1 SEHNR and CDR2 FQNEAQ (reference sequence).

The rearrangement uses TRBV10-2 and TRBJ2-7; D tentatively fits TRBD1 or TRBD2 (5 bases each). The V end lost 3 bases, the J end lost 3 bases, and 12 bases lay between the germline ends. The CDR3 totals 14 residues. Germline V gene sequence: CDR1 WSHSY, CDR2 SAAADI. The CDR3 sequence: CASSDSGTIYEQYF. CDR3 DNA sequence: TGCGCCAGCAGTGATTCCGGGACGATCTACGAGCAGTACTTC.

On this clone: The same CDR3 also results from other DNA sequences found in this sample. V and J are TRBV6-5 and TRBJ1-5; D gene unclear. Germline V CDR1 and CDR2: MNHEY, SVGAGI. This CDR3 is built from 13 residues. Trimming shortened V by 2 bases and J by 2 bases, and 4 bases separated the two germline ends. The CDR3 region has the DNA TGTGCCAGCAGTTACGGTGGCAATCAGCCCCAGCATTTT. This translates into CASSYGGNQPQHF.

J is TRBJ2-7 and V is TRBV9, with D unclear. There are 12 residues in the CDR3. Germline CDR1 reads SGDLS; CDR2 reads YYNGEE. V was cut by 3 bases and J by 6 bases, with 10 bases left in between. The CDR3 loop is CASSAGMGEQYF. The CDR3, as DNA: TGTGCCAGCAGCGCTGGCATGGGCGAGCAGTACTTC.

The table lists this clone with a count of one. The V gene is TRBV14, the J gene TRBJ2-1; D not resolved. Germline V CDR1 and CDR2: SGHDN, FVKESK. This CDR3 spans 13 amino acids. Trimming cost V 1 base and J 9 bases, with 10 bases left between them. DNA for the CDR3: TGTGCCAGCAGCCAAGTTCCCCGGAGTGAGCAGTTCTTC. This sequence encodes CASSQVPRSEQFF.